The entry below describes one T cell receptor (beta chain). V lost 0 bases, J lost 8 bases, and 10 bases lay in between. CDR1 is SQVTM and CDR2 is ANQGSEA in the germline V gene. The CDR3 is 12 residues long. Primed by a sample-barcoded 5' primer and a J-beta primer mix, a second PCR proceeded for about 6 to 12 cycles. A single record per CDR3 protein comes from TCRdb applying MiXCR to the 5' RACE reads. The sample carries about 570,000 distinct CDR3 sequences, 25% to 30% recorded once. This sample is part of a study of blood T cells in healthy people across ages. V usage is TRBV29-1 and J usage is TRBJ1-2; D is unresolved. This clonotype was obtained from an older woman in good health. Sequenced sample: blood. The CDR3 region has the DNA TGCAGCGTTGAAGATAGGCGAGGAGGCTACACCTTC. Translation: CSVEDRRGGYTF.